Sequencing of this TCR beta chain was carried out in a study of blood T cell repertoires in COVID-19. The protocol was immunoSEQ multiplex PCR, while the TCRdb copy is restricted to in-frame clones and leaves out a portion. There are around 500,000 clones in the sample; roughly 90% occur only once, and approximately 1.8% lies in the top ten. The CDR3 covers 16 residues. Germline V gene sequence: CDR1 ENHRY, CDR2 SYGVKD. J was trimmed by 6 bases and V by 0 bases; bases with no gene match: 5. Sequencing input: PBMCs or T cells enriched from blood (not recorded which). V and J are TRBV10-3 and TRBJ2-3; TRBD2 matches at 11 bases. This clonotype was obtained from a woman aged 40 to 50 who had recovered from COVID-19. The CDR3 DNA follows: TGTGCCATCAGTGAGTCAGGGCTAGCGGGAGGTGATACGCAGTATTTT. Amino acids: CAISESGLAGGDTQYF.